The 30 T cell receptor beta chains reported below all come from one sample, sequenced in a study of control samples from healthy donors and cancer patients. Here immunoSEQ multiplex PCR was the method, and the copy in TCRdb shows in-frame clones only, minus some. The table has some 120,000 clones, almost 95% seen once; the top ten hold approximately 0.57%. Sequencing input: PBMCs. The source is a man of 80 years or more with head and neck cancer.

The DNA of the CDR3 is TGTGCCAGCAGTTCAGGGGGCAGGAATGAGCAGTTCTTC. Residues: CASSSGGRNEQFF. The chain carries TRBV7-6 and TRBJ2-1, with TRBD1 matching over 8 bases. This CDR3 has 13 residues. Germline CDR1 SGHVS, CDR2 FNYEAQ. Trimming cost V 6 bases and J 7 bases; bases outside gene matches: 5.

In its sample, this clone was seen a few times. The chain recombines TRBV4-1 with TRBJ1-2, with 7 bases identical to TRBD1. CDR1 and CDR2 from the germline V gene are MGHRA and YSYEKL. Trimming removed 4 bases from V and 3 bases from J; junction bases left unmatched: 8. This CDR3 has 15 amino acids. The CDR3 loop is CASSLSGGLYYGYTF. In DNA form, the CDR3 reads TGCGCCAGCAGCCTCTCAGGGGGACTATACTATGGCTACACCTTC.

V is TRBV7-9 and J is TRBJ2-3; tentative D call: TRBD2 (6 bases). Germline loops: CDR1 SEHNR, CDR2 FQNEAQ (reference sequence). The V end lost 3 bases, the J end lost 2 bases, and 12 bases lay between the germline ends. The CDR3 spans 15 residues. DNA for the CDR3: TGTGCCAGCAGCTTTATTCGCGGGACCACAGATACGCAGTATTTT. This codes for CASSFIRGTTDTQYF.

CDR3 DNA sequence: TGTGCCAGCAGCGTAACGTTACTAGCGGGAGCGGTCGGGGAGCTGTTTTTT. Protein product: CASSVTLLAGAVGELFF. The chain recombines TRBV9 with TRBJ2-2; 11 bases match TRBD2. With 1 base clipped from V and 7 bases from J, the junction kept 9 bases outside the gene matches. The CDR3 consists of 17 residues. CDR1 and CDR2 from the germline V gene are SGDLS and YYNGEE.

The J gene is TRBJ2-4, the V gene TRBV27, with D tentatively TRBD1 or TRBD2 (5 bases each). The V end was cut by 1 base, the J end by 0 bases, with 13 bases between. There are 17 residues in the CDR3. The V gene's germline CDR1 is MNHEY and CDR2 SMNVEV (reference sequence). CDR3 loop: CASSLFGGLRAKNIQYF. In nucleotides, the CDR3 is TGTGCCAGCAGTTTATTTGGGGGTCTAAGAGCCAAAAACATTCAGTACTTC.

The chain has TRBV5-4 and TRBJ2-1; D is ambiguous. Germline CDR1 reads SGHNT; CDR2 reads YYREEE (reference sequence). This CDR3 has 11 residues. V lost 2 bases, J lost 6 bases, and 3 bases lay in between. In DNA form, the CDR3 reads TGTGCCAGCAGCTTATTCAATGAGCAGTTCTTC. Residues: CASSLFNEQFF.

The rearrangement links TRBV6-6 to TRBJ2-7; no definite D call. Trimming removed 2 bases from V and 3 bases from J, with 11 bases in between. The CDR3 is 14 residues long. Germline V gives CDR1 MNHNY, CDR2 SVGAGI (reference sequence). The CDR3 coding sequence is TGTGCCAGCAGTTACAACGACGCCTTCTACGAGCAGTACTTC. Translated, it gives CASSYNDAFYEQYF.

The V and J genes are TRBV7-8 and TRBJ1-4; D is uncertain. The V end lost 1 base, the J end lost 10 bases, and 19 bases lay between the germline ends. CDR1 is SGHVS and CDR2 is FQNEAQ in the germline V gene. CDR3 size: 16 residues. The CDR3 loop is CASSLGLVPEAAKLFF. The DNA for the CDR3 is TGTGCCAGCAGCTTAGGTCTCGTACCTGAGGCTGCAAAACTGTTTTTT.

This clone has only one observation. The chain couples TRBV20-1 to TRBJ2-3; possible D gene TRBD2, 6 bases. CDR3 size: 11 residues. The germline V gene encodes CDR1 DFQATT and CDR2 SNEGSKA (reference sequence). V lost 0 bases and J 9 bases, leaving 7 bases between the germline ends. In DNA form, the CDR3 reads TGCAGTGCTAGAGAGGGGGGAACGCAGTATTTT. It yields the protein CSAREGGTQYF.

The CDR3 loop reads CSASESGVYQETQYF. As DNA, the CDR3 is TGCAGTGCTAGTGAAAGCGGGGTGTACCAAGAGACCCAGTACTTC. This chain joins TRBV20-1 and TRBJ2-5; TRBD2 matches at 7 bases. Germline CDR1 and CDR2: DFQATT and SNEGSKA (reference sequence). J was trimmed by 0 bases and V by 3 bases; bases with no gene match: 7. The CDR3 consists of 15 residues.

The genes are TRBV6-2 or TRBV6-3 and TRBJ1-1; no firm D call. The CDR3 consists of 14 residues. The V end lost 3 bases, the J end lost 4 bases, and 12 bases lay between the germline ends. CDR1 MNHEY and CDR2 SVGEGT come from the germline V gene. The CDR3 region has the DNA TGTGCCAGCAGTTATATGGTGAGCGGCACTGAAGCTTTCTTT. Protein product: CASSYMVSGTEAFF.

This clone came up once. CDR3 region: CASSRGTGTNEKLFF. CDR3 in DNA: TGCGCCAGCAGCCGCGGGACGGGTACTAATGAAAAACTGTTTTTT. J is TRBJ1-4 and V is TRBV4-1, with D perhaps TRBD1 (5 bases). The CDR3 consists of 15 residues. With 4 bases removed from V and 2 bases from J, the gap between germline ends came to 11 bases. The germline V gene has CDR1 MGHRA and CDR2 YSYEKL.

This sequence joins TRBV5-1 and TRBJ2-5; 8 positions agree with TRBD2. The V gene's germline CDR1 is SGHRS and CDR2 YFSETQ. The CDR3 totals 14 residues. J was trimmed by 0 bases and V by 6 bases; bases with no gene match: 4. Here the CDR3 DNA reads TGCGCCAGCACCGGCGGGGGGAACCAAGAGACCCAGTACTTC. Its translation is CASTGGGNQETQYF.

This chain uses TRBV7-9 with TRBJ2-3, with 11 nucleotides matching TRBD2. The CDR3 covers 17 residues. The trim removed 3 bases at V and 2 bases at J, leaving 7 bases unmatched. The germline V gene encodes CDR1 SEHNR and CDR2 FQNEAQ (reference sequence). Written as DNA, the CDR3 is TGTGCCAGCAGCTTTTCTAGCGGGGGGCCCTCCACAGATACGCAGTATTTT. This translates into CASSFSSGGPSTDTQYF.

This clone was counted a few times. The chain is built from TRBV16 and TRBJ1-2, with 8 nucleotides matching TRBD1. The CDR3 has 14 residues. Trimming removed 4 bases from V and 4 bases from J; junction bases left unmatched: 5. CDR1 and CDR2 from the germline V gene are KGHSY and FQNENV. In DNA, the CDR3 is TGTGCCAGCAGCCTCGGACAGGGAATCTATGGCTACACCTTC. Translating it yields CASSLGQGIYGYTF.

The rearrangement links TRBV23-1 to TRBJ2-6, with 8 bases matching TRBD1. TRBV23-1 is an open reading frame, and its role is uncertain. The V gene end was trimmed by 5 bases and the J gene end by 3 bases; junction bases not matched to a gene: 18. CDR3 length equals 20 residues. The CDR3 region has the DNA TGCGCCAGCAGTGTCCCGAGGACTGGACAGGGAGGTCTTGGGGCCAACGTCCTGACTTTC. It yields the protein CASSVPRTGQGGLGANVLTF.

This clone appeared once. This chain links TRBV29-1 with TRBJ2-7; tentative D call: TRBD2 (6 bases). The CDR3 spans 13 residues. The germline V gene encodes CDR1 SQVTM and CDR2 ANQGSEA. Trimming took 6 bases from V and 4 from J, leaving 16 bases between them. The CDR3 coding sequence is TGCAGCGTCACGGGGGAGGTAGTTTACGAGCAGTACTTC. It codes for CSVTGEVVYEQYF.

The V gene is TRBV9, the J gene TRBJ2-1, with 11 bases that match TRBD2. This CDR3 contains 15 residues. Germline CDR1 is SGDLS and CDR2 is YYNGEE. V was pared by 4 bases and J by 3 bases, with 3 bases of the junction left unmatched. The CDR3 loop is CASSTGLAVYNEQFF. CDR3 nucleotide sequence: TGTGCCAGCAGCACGGGACTAGCGGTCTACAATGAGCAGTTCTTC.

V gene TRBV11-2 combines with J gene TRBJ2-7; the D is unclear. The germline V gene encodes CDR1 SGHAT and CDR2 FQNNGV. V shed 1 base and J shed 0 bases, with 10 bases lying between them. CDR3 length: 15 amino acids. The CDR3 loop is CASSLGTPSSYEQYF. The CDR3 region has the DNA TGTGCCAGCAGCTTAGGGACGCCTAGCTCCTACGAGCAGTACTTC.

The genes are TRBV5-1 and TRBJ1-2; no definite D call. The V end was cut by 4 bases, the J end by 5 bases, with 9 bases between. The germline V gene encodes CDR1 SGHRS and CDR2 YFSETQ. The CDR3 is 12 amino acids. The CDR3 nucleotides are TGCGCCAGCAGCGCGGCGCGGTATGGCTACACCTTC. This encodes CASSAARYGYTF.

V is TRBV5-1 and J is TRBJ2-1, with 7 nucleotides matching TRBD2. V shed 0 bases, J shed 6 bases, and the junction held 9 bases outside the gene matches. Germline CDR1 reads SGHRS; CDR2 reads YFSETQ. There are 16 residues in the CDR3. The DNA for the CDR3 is TGCGCCAGCAGCTTGGGAGCGGGGCAGAGGGGCAATGAGCAGTTCTTC. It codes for CASSLGAGQRGNEQFF.

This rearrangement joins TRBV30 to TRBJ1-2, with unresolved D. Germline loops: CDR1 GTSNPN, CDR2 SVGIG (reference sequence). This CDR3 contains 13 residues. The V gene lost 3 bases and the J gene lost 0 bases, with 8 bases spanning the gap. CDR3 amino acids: CAWSFTANYGYTF. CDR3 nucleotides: TGTGCCTGGAGCTTCACGGCTAACTATGGCTACACCTTC.

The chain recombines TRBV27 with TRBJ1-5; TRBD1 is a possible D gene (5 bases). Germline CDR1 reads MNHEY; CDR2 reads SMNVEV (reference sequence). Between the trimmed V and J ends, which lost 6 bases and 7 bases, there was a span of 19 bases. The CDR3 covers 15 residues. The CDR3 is CASSKTGQRWQPQHF. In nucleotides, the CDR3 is TGTGCCAGCAGCAAAACAGGACAACGCTGGCAGCCCCAGCATTTT.

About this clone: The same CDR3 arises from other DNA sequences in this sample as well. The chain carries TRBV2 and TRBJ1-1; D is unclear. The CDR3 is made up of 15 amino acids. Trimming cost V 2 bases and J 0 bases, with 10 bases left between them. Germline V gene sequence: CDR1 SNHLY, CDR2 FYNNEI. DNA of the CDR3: TGTGCCAGCAGTGAACTCGGGAGGATGAACACTGAAGCTTTCTTT. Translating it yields CASSELGRMNTEAFF.

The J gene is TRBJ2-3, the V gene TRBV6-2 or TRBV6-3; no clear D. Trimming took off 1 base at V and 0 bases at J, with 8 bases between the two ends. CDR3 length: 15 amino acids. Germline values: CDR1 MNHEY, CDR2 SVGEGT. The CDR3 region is CASSYYPTSTDTQYF. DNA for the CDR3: TGTGCCAGCAGTTACTATCCAACTAGCACAGATACGCAGTATTTT.

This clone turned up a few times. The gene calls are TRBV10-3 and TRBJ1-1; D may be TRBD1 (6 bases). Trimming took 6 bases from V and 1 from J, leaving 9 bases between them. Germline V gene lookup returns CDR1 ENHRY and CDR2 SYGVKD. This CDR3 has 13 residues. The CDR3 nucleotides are TGTGCCATCAGCGCGACAGGGAACACTGAAGCTTTCTTT. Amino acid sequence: CAISATGNTEAFF.

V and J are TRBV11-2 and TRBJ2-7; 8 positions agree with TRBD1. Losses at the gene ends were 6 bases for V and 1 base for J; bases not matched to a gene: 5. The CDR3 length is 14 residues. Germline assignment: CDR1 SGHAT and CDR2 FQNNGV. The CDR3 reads CASRRGQGSYEQYF. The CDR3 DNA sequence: TGTGCCAGCAGACGCGGACAGGGTTCCTACGAGCAGTACTTC.

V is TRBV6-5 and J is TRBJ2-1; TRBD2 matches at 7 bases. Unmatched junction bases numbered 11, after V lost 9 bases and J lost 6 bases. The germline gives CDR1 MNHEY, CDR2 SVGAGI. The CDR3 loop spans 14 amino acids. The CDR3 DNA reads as TGTGCCAGTGGTGGGCGGGGGACCGGCAATGAGCAGTTCTTC. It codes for CASGGRGTGNEQFF.

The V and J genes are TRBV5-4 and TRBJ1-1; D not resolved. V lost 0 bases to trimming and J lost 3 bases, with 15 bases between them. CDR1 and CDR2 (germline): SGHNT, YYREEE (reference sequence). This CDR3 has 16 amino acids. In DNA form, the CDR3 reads TGTGCCAGCAGCTTGGCCTTACAATCTGGGGACACTGAAGCTTTCTTT. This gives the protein CASSLALQSGDTEAFF. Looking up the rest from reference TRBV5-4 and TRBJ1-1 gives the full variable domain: ETGVTQSPTHLIKTRGQQVTLRCSSQSGHNTVSWYQQALGQGPQFIFQYYREEENGRGNFPPRFSGLQFPNYSSELNVNALELDDSALYLCASSLALQSGDTEAFFGQGTRLTVV.

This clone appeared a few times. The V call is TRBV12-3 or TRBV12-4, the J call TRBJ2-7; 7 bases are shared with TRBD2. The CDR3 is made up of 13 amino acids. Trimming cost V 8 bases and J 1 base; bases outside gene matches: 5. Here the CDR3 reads CASPGGPSYEQYF. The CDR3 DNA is TGTGCCAGCCCGGGAGGCCCTTCCTACGAGCAGTACTTC.